This TCR beta chain emerged from a study of blood T cell repertoires in COVID-19. The protocol was immunoSEQ multiplex PCR, while the TCRdb copy is restricted to in-frame clones and leaves out a portion. Among about 200,000 clones, under 90% were seen once, and the ten largest hold 4.5% to 7.5%. The origin of this receptor is a man older than 75 with acute or convalescent COVID-19. Sequencing was carried out using peripheral blood.

The CDR3 sequence is CASSRLAAPDWYF. The DNA for the CDR3 is TGTGCCAGCAGTCGTCTAGCGGCCCCTGACTGGTATTTT. The rearrangement uses TRBV6-2 or TRBV6-3 and TRBJ2-3; 7 nucleotides match TRBD2. The CDR3 has 13 amino acids. The V gene end was trimmed by 5 bases and the J gene end by 14 bases; junction bases not matched to a gene: 13. Germline V gives CDR1 MNHEY, CDR2 SVGEGT.